The present TCR beta chain was sequenced within a study of blood T cell repertoires in COVID-19. Study in general: COVID-19 samples from acute and convalescent phases originated in the United States, Italy and Spain.

The protocol was immunoSEQ multiplex PCR, while the TCRdb copy is restricted to in-frame clones and leaves out a portion. The top ten hold roughly 25% of the sample, which has 94,000 or so clones, around 80% seen once. Deletions cut 6 bases from V and 1 base from J, with 12 bases between. CDR3 length equals 14 residues. Germline V lookup: CDR1 MNHEY, CDR2 SMNVEV (reference sequence). This clonotype originated in a man in his sixties with acute or convalescent COVID-19. Material: peripheral blood. The genes are TRBV27 and TRBJ1-1; a weak D match, TRBD1 (5 bases). The CDR3 sequence: CASRNVTGNTEAFF. The CDR3, as DNA: TGTGCCAGCAGAAACGTAACAGGGAACACTGAAGCTTTCTTT.